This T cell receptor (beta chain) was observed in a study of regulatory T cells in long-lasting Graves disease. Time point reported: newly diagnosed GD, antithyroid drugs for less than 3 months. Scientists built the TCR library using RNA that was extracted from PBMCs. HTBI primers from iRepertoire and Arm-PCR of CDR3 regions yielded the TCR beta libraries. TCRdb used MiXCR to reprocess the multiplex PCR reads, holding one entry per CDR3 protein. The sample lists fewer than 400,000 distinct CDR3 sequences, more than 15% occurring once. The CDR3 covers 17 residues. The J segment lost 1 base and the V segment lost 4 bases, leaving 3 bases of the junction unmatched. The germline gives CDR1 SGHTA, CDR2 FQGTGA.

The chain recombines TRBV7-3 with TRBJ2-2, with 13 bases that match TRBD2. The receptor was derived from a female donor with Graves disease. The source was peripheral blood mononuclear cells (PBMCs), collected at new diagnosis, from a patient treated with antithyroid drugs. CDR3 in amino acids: CASSSGLAGLNTGELFF. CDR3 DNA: TGTGCCAGCAGCTCGGGACTAGCGGGATTGAACACCGGGGAGCTGTTTTTT.